This T cell receptor beta chain was identified during a study of blood T cell repertoires in COVID-19. Looking at the study overall: Samples came from the United States, Italy and Spain, spanning acute and convalescent COVID-19. The cDNA or gDNA used as material had been derived from T cells, B-cell-depleted T cells, or PBMCs.

Concerning this clone: One end of the junction fails to match germline, which may point to a read error.

CDR1 MNHEY and CDR2 SVGAGI come from the germline V gene. CDR3 length: 13 residues. Authors' data handling: Scientists estimated how many nucleated cells there were by amplifying reference gene primers. The data were produced by immunoSEQ multiplex PCR, yet TCRdb's version contains in-frame clones alone and is incomplete. V and J calls and clone size come straight from that table; D and trimming were deduced from the DNA. Of tens of thousands of clones listed, roughly 90% are singletons. Sequencing was performed on peripheral blood. The chain joins TRBV6-5 to TRBJ1-1, with 10 bases identical to TRBD1. This sequence originates from a man aged 30 to 45 with acute or convalescent COVID-19. CDR3 loop: CASSYSGQGKTHF. Written as DNA, the CDR3 is TGTGCCAGCAGTTACTCGGGACAGGGGAAGACCCACTTT.